This T cell receptor beta chain was sequenced during a study of blood T cell repertoires in COVID-19. The wider study: Acute-phase and convalescent COVID-19 samples originated in the United States, Italy and Spain.

Participants spanned ages about 18 to 100 years and resided in about two dozen US areas. Cohorts were determined from participant-reported clinical history. Per the original data handling: Amplified reference gene primers provided the basis for estimating nucleated cell counts. Repertoires were generated with immunoSEQ multiplex PCR, while TCRdb's copy carries only in-frame clones and drops some. V, J and clone size derive from that table, while D and trimming were established from the DNA sequence. The table has about 200,000 clones, roughly 84% seen once; the top ten hold around 7.5%. The TCR comes from a man aged 40-55 years who had recovered from COVID-19. The sample was PBMCs or T cells enriched from blood (not recorded which).

CDR3 sequence (DNA): TGTGCCAGTTTCAGTGGCCTCAATGAGCAGTTCTTC. Translating gives CASFSGLNEQFF. The chain has TRBV19 and TRBJ2-1; D remains unclear. Between the trimmed V and J ends, which lost 8 bases and 6 bases, there was a span of 11 bases. The CDR3 is 12 amino acids. Germline CDR1 and CDR2: LNHDA and SQIVND (reference sequence).